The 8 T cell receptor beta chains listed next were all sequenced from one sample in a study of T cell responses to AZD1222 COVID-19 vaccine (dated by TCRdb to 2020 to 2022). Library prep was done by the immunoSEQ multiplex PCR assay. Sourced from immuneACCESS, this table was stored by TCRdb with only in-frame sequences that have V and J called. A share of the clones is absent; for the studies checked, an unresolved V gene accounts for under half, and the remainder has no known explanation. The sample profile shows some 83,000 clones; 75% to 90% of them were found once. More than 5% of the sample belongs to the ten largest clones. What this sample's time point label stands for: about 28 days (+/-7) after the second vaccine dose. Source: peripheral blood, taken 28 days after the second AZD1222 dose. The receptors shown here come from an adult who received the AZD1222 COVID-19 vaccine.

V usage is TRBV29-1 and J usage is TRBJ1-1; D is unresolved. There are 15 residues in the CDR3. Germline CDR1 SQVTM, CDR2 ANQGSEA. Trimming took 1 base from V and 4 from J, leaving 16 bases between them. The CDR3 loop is CSVEGSWAASTEAFF. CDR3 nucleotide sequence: TGCAGCGTTGAAGGGTCATGGGCAGCAAGCACTGAAGCTTTCTTT.

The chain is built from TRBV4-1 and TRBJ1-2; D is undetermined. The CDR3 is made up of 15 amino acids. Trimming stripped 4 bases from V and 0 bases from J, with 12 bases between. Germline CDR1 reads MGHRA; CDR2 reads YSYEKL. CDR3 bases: TGCGCCAGCAGCCTCACCGGGAACTCTAACTATGGCTACACCTTC. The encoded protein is CASSLTGNSNYGYTF.

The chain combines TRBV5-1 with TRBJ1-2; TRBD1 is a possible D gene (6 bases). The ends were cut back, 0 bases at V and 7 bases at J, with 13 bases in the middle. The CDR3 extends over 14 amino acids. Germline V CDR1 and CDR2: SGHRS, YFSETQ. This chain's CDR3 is CASSLVGGQTGYTF. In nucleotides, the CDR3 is TGCGCCAGCAGCTTGGTTGGGGGGCAGACTGGCTACACCTTC.

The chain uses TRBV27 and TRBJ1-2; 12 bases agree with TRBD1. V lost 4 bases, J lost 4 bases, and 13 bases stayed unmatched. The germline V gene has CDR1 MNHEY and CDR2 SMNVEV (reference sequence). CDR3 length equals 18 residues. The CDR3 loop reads CASSSAGTGGPEIYGYTF. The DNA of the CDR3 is TGTGCCAGCAGTTCCGCCGGGACAGGGGGCCCGGAGATCTATGGCTACACCTTC.

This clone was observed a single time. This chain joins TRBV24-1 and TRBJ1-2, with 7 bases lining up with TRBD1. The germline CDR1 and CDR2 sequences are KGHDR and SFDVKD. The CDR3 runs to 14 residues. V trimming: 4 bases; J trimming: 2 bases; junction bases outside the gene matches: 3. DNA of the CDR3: TGTGCCACCAGTGACGGGACAGAAAACTATGGCTACACCTTC. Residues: CATSDGTENYGYTF.

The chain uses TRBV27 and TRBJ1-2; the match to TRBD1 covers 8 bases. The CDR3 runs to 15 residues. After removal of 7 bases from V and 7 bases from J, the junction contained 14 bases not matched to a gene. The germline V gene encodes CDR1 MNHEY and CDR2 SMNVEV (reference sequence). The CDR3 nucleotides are TGTGCCAGCAAGAAACACGGACAGGGTCTAGTTGGCTACACCTTC. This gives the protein CASKKHGQGLVGYTF.

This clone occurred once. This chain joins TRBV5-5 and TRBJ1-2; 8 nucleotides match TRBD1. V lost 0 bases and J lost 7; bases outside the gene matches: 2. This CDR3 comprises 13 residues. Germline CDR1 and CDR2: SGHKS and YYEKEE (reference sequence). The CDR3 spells CASSLGDRGGYTF. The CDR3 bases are TGTGCCAGCAGCTTGGGTGACAGGGGTGGCTACACCTTC.

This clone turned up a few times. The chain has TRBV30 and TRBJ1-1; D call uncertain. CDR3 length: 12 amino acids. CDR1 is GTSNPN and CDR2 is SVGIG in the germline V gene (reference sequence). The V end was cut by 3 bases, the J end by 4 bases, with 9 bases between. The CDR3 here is CAWRGGLTEAFF. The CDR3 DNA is TGTGCCTGGAGAGGTGGGCTCACTGAAGCTTTCTTT.